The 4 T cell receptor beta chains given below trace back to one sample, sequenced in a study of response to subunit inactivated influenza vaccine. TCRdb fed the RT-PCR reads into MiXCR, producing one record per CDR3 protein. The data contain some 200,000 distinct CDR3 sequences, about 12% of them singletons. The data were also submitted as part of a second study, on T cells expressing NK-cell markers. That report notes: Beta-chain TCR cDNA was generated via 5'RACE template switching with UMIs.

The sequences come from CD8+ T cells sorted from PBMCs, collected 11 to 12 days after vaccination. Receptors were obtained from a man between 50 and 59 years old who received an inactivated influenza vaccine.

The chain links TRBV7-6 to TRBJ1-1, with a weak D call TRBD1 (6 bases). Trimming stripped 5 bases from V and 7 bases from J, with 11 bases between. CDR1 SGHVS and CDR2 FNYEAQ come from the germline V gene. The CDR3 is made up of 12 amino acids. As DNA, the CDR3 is TGTGCCAGCAGCCCCGACAGGATTGAAGCTTTCTTT. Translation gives CASSPDRIEAFF.

CDR3 DNA sequence: TGTGCCAGCAGTCCCCGACTAGGCCCTTTCTACAATGAGCAGTTCTTC. The encoded protein is CASSPRLGPFYNEQFF. The chain carries TRBV27 and TRBJ2-1; D is possibly TRBD2 (6 bases). CDR1 MNHEY and CDR2 SMNVEV come from the germline V gene (reference sequence). CDR3 size: 16 residues. Trimming cost V 5 bases and J 3 bases, with 17 bases left between them.

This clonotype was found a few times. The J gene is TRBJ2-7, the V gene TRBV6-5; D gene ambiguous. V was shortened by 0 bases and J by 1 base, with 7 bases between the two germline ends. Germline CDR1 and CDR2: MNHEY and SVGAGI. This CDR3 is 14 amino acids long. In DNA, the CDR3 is TGTGCCAGCAGTTACTCGAGGTCTTCCTACGAGCAGTACTTC. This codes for CASSYSRSSYEQYF.

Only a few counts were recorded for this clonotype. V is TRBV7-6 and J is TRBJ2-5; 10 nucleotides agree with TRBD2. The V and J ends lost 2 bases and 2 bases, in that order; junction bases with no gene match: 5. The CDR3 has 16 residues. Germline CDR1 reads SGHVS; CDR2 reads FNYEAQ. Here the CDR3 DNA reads TGTGCCAGCAGCTTATCTAGCGGGGGCAGACAAGAGACCCAGTACTTC. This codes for CASSLSSGGRQETQYF. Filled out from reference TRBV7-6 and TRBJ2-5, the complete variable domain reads GAGVSQSPRYKVTKRGQDVALRCDPISGHVSLYWYRQALGQGPEFLTYFNYEAQQDKSGLPNDRFSAERPEGSISTLTIQRTEQRDSAMYRCASSLSSGGRQETQYFGPGTRLLVL.